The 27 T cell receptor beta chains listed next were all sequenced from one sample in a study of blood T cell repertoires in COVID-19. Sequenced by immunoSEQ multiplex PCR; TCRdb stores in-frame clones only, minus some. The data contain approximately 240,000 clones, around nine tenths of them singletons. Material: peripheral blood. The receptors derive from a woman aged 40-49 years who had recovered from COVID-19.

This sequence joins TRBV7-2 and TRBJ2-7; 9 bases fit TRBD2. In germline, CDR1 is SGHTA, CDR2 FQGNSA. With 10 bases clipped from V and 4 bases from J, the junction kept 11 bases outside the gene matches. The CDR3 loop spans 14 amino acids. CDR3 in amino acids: CATRAAGGPYEQYF. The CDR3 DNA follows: TGTGCCACCAGAGCGGCGGGAGGGCCGTACGAGCAGTACTTC.

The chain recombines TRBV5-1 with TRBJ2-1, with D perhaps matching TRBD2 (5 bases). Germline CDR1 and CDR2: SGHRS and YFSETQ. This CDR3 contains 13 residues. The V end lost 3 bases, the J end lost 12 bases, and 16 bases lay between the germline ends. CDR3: CASSSPRVLGQFF. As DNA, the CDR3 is TGCGCCAGCAGCTCTCCGAGGGTGTTAGGGCAGTTCTTC.

CDR3 nucleotide sequence: TGTGCCAGCAGCTGGGCTGGGGCAGAGCGTCCTGAAGCTTTCTTT. Protein sequence: CASSWAGAERPEAFF. This chain connects TRBV27 to TRBJ1-1; possible D gene TRBD1, 5 bases. V was trimmed by 6 bases and J by 6 bases, leaving 20 bases between them. Germline values: CDR1 MNHEY, CDR2 SMNVEV (reference sequence). CDR3 length: 15 amino acids.

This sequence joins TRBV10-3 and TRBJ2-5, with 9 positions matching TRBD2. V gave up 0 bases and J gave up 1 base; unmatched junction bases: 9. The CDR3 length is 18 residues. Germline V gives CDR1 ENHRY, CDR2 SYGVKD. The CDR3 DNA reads TGTGCCATCAGTGAGTCCATGAACAGCGGGAGGACCCAAGAGACCCAGTACTTC. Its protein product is CAISESMNSGRTQETQYF.

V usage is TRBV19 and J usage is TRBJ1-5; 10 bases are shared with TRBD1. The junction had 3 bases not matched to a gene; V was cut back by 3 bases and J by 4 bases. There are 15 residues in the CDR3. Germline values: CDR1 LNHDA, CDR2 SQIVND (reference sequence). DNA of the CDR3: TGTGCCAGTAGTATCGGGACAGGGGATAATCAGCCCCAGCATTTT. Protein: CASSIGTGDNQPQHF.

The CDR3, as DNA: TGTGCCAGCTCACCACAAACAGGGCGGAATGAGCAGTTCTTC. It codes for CASSPQTGRNEQFF. The V gene is TRBV18, the J gene TRBJ2-1; possible D gene TRBD1, 6 bases. The germline gives CDR1 KGHSH, CDR2 LQKENI. V dropped 1 base and J dropped 7 bases, with 11 bases sitting between them. The CDR3 runs 14 residues.

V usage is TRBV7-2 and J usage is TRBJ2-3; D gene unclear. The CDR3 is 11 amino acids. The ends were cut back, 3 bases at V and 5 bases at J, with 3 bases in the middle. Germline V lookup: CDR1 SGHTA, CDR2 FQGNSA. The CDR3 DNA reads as TGTGCCAGCAGCTTGAGAGATACGCAGTATTTT. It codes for CASSLRDTQYF.

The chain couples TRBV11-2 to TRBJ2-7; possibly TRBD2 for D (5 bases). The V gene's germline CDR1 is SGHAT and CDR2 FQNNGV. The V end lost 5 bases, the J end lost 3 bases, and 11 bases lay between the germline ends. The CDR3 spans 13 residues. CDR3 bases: TGTGCCAGCAGCCGCCAACTAGTCTACGAGCAGTACTTC. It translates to CASSRQLVYEQYF. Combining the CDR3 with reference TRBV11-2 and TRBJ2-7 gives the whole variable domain EAGVAQSPRYKIIEKRQSVAFWCNPISGHATLYWYQQILGQGPKLLIQFQNNGVVDDSQLPKDRFSAERLKGVDSTLKIQPAKLEDSAVYLCASSRQLVYEQYFGPGTRLTVT.

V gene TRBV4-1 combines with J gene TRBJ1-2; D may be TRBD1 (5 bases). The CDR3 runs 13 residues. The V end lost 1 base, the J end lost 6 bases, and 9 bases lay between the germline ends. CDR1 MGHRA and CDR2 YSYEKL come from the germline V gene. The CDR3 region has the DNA TGCGCCAGCAGCCAAGTGGTAGGGGATGGCTACACCTTC. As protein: CASSQVVGDGYTF.

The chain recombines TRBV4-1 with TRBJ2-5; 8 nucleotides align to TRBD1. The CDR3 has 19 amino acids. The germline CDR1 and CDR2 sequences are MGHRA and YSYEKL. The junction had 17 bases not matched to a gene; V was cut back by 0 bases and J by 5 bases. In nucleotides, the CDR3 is TGCGCCAGCAGCCAAGATCACGCAGGGGGCGCGTGGCCTCGGGAGACCCAGTACTTC. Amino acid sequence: CASSQDHAGGAWPRETQYF.

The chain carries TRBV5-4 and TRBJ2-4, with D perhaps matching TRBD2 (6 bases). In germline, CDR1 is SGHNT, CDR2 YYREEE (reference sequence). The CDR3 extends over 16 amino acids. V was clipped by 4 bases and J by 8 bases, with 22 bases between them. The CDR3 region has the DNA TGTGCCAGCAGCGCTGGCCAGACGGGGGTTGGTCACATTCAGTACTTC. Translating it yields CASSAGQTGVGHIQYF. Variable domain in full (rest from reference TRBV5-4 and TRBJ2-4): ETGVTQSPTHLIKTRGQQVTLRCSSQSGHNTVSWYQQALGQGPQFIFQYYREEENGRGNFPPRFSGLQFPNYSSELNVNALELDDSALYLCASSAGQTGVGHIQYFGAGTRLSVL.

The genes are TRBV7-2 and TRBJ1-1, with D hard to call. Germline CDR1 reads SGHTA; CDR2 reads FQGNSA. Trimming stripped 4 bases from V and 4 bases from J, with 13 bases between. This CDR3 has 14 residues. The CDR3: CASSSYRGSTEAFF. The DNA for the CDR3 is TGTGCCAGCAGCTCCTACCGGGGAAGCACTGAAGCTTTCTTT. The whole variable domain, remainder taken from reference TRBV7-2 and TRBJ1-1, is GAGVSQSPSNKVTEKGKDVELRCDPISGHTALYWYRQSLGQGLEFLIYFQGNSAPDKSGLPSDRFSAERTGGSVSTLTIQRTQQEDSAVYLCASSSYRGSTEAFFGQGTRLTVV.

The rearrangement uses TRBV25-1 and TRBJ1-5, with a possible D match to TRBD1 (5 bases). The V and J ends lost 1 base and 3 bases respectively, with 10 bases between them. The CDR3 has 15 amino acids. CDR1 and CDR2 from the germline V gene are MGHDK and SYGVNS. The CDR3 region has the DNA TGTGCCAGCAGTGAATCCAGGGCCAACAATCAGCCCCAGCATTTT. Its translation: CASSESRANNQPQHF. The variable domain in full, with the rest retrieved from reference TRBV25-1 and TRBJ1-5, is EADIYQTPRYLVIGTGKKITLECSQTMGHDKMYWYQQDPGMELHLIHYSYGVNSTEKGDLSSESTVSRIRTEHFPLTLESARPSHTSQYLCASSESRANNQPQHFGDGTRLSIL.

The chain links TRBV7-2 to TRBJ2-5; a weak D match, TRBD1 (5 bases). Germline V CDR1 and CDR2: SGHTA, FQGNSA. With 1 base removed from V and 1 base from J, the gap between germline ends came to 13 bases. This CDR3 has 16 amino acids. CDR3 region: CASSLGTQGIQETQYF. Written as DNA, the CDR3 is TGTGCCAGCAGCTTAGGGACACAAGGTATCCAAGAGACCCAGTACTTC.

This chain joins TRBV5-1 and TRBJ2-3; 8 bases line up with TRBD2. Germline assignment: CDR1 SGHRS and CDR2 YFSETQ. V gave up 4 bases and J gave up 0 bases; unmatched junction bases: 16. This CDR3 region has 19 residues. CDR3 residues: CASSRLMGGGHTSTDTQYF. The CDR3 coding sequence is TGCGCCAGCAGCCGACTCATGGGCGGGGGGCATACTAGCACAGATACGCAGTATTTT.

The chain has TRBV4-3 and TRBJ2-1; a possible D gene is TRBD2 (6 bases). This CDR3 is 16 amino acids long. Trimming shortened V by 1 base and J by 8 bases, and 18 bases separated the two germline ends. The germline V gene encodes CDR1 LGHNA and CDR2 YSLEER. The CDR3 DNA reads TGCGCCAGCAGCCAAGGCGGGACGACGGGGTTGGATGAGCAGTTCTTC. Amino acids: CASSQGGTTGLDEQFF.

The CDR3 sequence is CASGPPGQINEKLFF. The CDR3 DNA follows: TGTGCTAGTGGTCCTCCGGGACAGATTAATGAAAAACTGTTTTTT. J is TRBJ1-4 and V is TRBV12-5, with TRBD1 identical over 7 bases. V was pared by 5 bases and J by 4 bases, with 7 bases of the junction left unmatched. Germline V lookup: CDR1 LGHNT, CDR2 FRNRAP. This CDR3 comprises 15 residues. The entire variable domain, with the rest obtained from reference TRBV12-5 and TRBJ1-4, is as follows: DARVTQTPRHKVTEMGQEVTMRCQPILGHNTVFWYRQTMMQGLELLAYFRNRAPLDDSGMPKDRFSAEMPDATLATLKIQPSEPRDSAVYFCASGPPGQINEKLFFGSGTQLSVL.

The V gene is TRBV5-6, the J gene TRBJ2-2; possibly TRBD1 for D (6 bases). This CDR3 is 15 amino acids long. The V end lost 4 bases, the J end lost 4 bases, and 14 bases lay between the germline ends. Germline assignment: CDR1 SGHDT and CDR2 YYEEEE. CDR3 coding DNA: TGTGCCAGCAGCCTACAGGGCGTTAGCACCGGGGAGCTGTTTTTT. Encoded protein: CASSLQGVSTGELFF. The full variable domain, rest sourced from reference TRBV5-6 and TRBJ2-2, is DAGVTQSPTHLIKTRGQQVTLRCSPKSGHDTVSWYQQALGQGPQFIFQYYEEEERQRGNFPDRFSGHQFPNYSSELNVNALLLGDSALYLCASSLQGVSTGELFFGEGSRLTVL.

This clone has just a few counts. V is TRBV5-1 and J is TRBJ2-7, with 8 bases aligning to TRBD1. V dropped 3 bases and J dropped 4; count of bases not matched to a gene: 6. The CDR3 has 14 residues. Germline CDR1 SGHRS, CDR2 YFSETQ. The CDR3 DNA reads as TGCGCCAGCAGCTCGACCAGGGGGCCGTACGAGCAGTACTTC. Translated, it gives CASSSTRGPYEQYF.

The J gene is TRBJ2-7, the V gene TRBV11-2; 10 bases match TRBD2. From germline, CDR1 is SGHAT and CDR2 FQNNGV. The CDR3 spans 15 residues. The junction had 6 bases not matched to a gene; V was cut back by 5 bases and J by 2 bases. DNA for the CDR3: TGTGCCAGCAGCGACACTAGCGGGACGCCCTACGAGCAGTACTTC. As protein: CASSDTSGTPYEQYF. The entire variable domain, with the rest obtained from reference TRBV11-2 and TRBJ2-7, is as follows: EAGVAQSPRYKIIEKRQSVAFWCNPISGHATLYWYQQILGQGPKLLIQFQNNGVVDDSQLPKDRFSAERLKGVDSTLKIQPAKLEDSAVYLCASSDTSGTPYEQYFGPGTRLTVT.

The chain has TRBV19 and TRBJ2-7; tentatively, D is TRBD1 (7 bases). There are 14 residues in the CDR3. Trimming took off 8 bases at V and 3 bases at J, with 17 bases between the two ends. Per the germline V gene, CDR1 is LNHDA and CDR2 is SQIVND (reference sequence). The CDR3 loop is CASGRQGGYYEQYF. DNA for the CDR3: TGTGCCAGTGGCCGACAGGGAGGCTACTACGAGCAGTACTTC.

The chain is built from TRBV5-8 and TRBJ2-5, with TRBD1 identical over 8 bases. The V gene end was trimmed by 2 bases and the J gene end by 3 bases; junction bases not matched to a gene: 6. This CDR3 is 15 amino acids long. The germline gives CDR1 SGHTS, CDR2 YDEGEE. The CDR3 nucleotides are TGTGCCAGCAGCTTTGGGACAGGAGATGAAGAGACCCAGTACTTC. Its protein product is CASSFGTGDEETQYF.

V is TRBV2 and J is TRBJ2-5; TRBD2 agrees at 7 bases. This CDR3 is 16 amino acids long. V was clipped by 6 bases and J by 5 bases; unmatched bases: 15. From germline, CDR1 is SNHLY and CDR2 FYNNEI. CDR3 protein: CASSPIDFSGWETQYF. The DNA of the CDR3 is TGTGCCAGCAGCCCTATCGATTTTAGCGGGTGGGAGACCCAGTACTTC.

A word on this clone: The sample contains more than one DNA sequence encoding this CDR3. CDR3 in amino acids: CASSIADSPYEQYF. The CDR3 DNA follows: TGTGCCAGTAGTATTGCGGACAGTCCTTACGAGCAGTACTTC. V usage is TRBV19 and J usage is TRBJ2-7; tentative D call: TRBD1 (6 bases). CDR1 and CDR2 (germline): LNHDA, SQIVND (reference sequence). The ends were cut back, 3 bases at V and 4 bases at J, with 13 bases in the middle. This CDR3 comprises 14 residues.

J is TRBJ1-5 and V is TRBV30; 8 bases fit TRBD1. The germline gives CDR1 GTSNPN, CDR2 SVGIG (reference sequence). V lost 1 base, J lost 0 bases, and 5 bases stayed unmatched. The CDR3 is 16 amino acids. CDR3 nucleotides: TGTGCCTGGAGTGCCGGACAGGGTAATAGCAATCAGCCCCAGCATTTT. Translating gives CAWSAGQGNSNQPQHF.

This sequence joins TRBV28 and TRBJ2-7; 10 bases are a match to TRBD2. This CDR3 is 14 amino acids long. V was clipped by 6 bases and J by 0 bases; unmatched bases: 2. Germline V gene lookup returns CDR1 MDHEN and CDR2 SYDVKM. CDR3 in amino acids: CASRIAGGSYEQYF. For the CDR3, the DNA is TGTGCCAGCAGAATAGCGGGGGGCTCCTACGAGCAGTACTTC.

The CDR3 coding sequence is TGTGCCAGCAGCGTAGGAGGGGACTCCTATTACGAGCAGTACTTC. As protein: CASSVGGDSYYEQYF. The chain joins TRBV9 to TRBJ2-7; D is perhaps TRBD2 (6 bases). CDR3 length: 15 amino acids. Germline CDR1 reads SGDLS; CDR2 reads YYNGEE. The V end was cut by 0 bases, the J end by 4 bases, with 14 bases between.